Given below is one T cell receptor (beta chain) in context. Only in-frame clones appear in the TCRdb table, and some are missing; sequencing was by immunoSEQ multiplex PCR. The sample shows approximately 1.9 million clones, roughly 93% of them seen only once. This specimen comes from a study of shared clonotypes between healthy human individuals. Germline V gene data show CDR1 as SEHNR and CDR2 as FQNEAQ (reference sequence). This CDR3 has 14 amino acids. The V end was cut by 1 base, the J end by 10 bases, with 16 bases between. Naive CD8 cells, CD45RO-negative and positively selected for CCR7, excluded terminally differentiated effector memory CD45RA+ cells.

This clonotype was obtained from a man between 18 and 35 years old in good health. Some clones in this sample may be carry-over from other donors' samples. J is TRBJ1-1 and V is TRBV7-9; D not resolved. Sequencing was performed on naive CD8+ T cells from PBMCs. The CDR3 DNA reads TGTGCCAGCAGCTTAGTCTCTGGGTCCCGCGGAGCTTTCTTT. It yields the protein CASSLVSGSRGAFF.